These T cell receptor beta chains were read from a single sample in a study of T-cell memory formation after mild COVID-19. TCRdb recomputed calls from the 5' RACE reads with MiXCR, one row per CDR3 protein. This sample has some 120,000 distinct CDR3 sequences, with around a sixth found just once. The sequenced sample consisted of PBMCs or a T cell subset sorted from them (not recorded which). These TCRs come from an adult woman who had mild COVID-19 (a few samples of this study predate the infection). Cell type and time point are not known. CDR3s include the opening cysteine and the closing phenylalanine or tryptophan. A D gene is named only where the DNA matches it firmly. Size is omitted from some rows. Given values are once, few, many or a class for expanded clones.

d_gene: NA; v_gene: TRBV2; j_gene: TRBJ2-7; len: 14; abundance: few; CDR3aa: CASSAAGGNYEQYF; CDR3nt: TGTGCCAGCAGTGCCGCCGGGGGCAACTACGAGCAGTACTTC
d_gene: NA; v_gene: TRBV10-3; j_gene: TRBJ2-1; len: 12; abundance: many; CDR3aa: CAIYAGGNEQFF; CDR3nt: TGTGCCATCTACGCTGGGGGCAATGAGCAGTTCTTC
d_gene: TRBD2; v_gene: TRBV6-5; j_gene: TRBJ2-7; len: 14; abundance: few; CDR3aa: CASSYGLARDEQYF; CDR3nt: TGTGCCAGCAGTTACGGACTAGCGAGAGACGAGCAGTACTTC
d_gene: NA; v_gene: TRBV29-1; j_gene: TRBJ1-1; len: 9; abundance: few; CDR3aa: CSAGVEAFF; CDR3nt: TGCAGCGCTGGGGTTGAAGCTTTCTTT
d_gene: NA; v_gene: TRBV29-1; j_gene: TRBJ1-1; len: 15; abundance: NA; CDR3aa: CSVDLTETGNTEAFF; CDR3nt: TGCAGCGTTGACCTGACGGAGACGGGGAACACTGAAGCTTTCTTT
d_gene: NA; v_gene: TRBV3-1; j_gene: TRBJ2-3; len: 14; abundance: NA; CDR3aa: CASSREAVPDTQYF; CDR3nt: TGTGCCAGCAGCCGAGAGGCGGTGCCAGATACGCAGTATTTT
d_gene: NA; v_gene: TRBV27; j_gene: TRBJ2-1; len: 15; abundance: few; CDR3aa: CASSFSPADYNEQFF; CDR3nt: TGTGCCAGCAGTTTTTCCCCGGCCGACTACAATGAGCAGTTCTTC
d_gene: TRBD2; v_gene: TRBV4-3; j_gene: TRBJ2-7; len: 15; abundance: few; CDR3aa: CASSQTSGGPYEQYF; CDR3nt: TGCGCCAGCAGCCAGACTAGCGGGGGTCCCTACGAGCAGTACTTC
d_gene: NA; v_gene: TRBV9; j_gene: TRBJ2-5; len: 15; abundance: NA; CDR3aa: CASSDRGGPQETQYF; CDR3nt: TGTGCCAGCAGCGATCGTGGGGGCCCTCAAGAGACCCAGTACTTC
d_gene: TRBD2; v_gene: TRBV20-1; j_gene: TRBJ2-1; len: 18; abundance: NA; CDR3aa: CSASPGLAGDGPYNEQFF; CDR3nt: TGCAGTGCTAGCCCGGGACTAGCGGGAGACGGGCCTTACAATGAGCAGTTCTTC
d_gene: TRBD2; v_gene: TRBV12-3/TRBV12-4; j_gene: TRBJ2-1; len: 15; abundance: NA; CDR3aa: CASRARLAPYNEQFF; CDR3nt: TGTGCCAGCAGGGCCCGACTAGCGCCCTACAATGAGCAGTTCTTC
d_gene: NA; v_gene: TRBV2; j_gene: TRBJ2-6; len: 16; abundance: NA; CDR3aa: CASRYRVSSGANVLTF; CDR3nt: TGTGCCAGCAGGTACAGGGTTAGCTCTGGGGCCAACGTCCTGACTTTC
d_gene: NA; v_gene: TRBV5-1; j_gene: TRBJ2-7; len: 14; abundance: few; CDR3aa: CASSLDSLSYEQYF; CDR3nt: TGCGCCAGCAGCCTCGACAGCCTCTCCTACGAGCAGTACTTC
d_gene: NA; v_gene: TRBV20-1; j_gene: TRBJ2-1; len: 13; abundance: NA; CDR3aa: CSVERVLNGPQFF; CDR3nt: TGCAGTGTTGAGCGGGTGTTAAATGGCCCCCAGTTCTTC
d_gene: NA; v_gene: TRBV19; j_gene: TRBJ2-7; len: 13; abundance: few; CDR3aa: CASSIQRYYEQYF; CDR3nt: TGTGCCAGTAGTATCCAGCGGTACTACGAGCAGTACTTC
d_gene: NA; v_gene: TRBV2; j_gene: TRBJ2-7; len: 15; abundance: NA; CDR3aa: CASSFKAGVAYEQYF; CDR3nt: TGTGCCAGTTCGTTTAAGGCAGGGGTAGCCTACGAGCAGTACTTC
d_gene: NA; v_gene: TRBV2; j_gene: TRBJ1-4; len: 16; abundance: NA; CDR3aa: CASSPPTQGGDEKLFF; CDR3nt: TGTGCCAGCAGTCCACCGACTCAGGGAGGGGATGAAAAACTGTTTTTT
d_gene: NA; v_gene: TRBV3-1; j_gene: TRBJ1-1; len: 12; abundance: few; CDR3aa: CAVWGAGTEAFF; CDR3nt: TGTGCCGTCTGGGGTGCGGGCACTGAAGCTTTCTTT